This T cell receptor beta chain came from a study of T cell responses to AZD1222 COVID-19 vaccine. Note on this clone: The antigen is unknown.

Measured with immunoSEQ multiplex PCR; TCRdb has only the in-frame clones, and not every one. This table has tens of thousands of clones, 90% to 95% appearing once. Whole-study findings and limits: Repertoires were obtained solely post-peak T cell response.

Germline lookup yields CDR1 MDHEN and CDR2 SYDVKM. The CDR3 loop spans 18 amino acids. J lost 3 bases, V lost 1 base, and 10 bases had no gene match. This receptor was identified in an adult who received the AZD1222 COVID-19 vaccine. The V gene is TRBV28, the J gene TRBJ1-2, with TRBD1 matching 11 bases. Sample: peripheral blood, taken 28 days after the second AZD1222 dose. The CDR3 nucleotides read TGTGCCAGCAGTTTATTTCGGGACAGGGGGTTTTCGGACTATGGCTACACCTTC. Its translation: CASSLFRDRGFSDYGYTF.